This TCR beta chain appears in the sequencing data of a study of T-cell memory formation after mild COVID-19 (dated by TCRdb to the early 2020s). With regard to the full study: TCR sequence clusters from the two donors were largely donor specific. The cohort comprised two young, previously healthy adult volunteers, one female and one male. In a couple of donors, T-cell clones that expanded and contracted after mild COVID-19 were followed by sequencing TCRalpha and TCRbeta repertoires longitudinally.

PBMCs were isolated by Ficoll-Paque density gradient centrifugation. Instrument on record: Illumina NovaSeq 6000. cDNA libraries for TCRalpha and TCRbeta were prepared by 5'RACE using constant-segment primers, with sample barcodes and unique molecular identifiers added. Trizol reagent was used to extract RNA from every sample. Amplification of the libraries took two PCR steps, and the second step added a second sample barcode plus Illumina TruSeq adapters. Sequencing of libraries was performed on an Illumina NovaSeq with 2 x 150 bp paired-end reads. The original pipeline was this. Reads were demultiplexed and collapsed into UMI-guided consensus sequences with migec v1.2.7. Using mixcr v2.1.11, UMI consensuses were aligned to TRA and TRB V and J templates and then assembled into clonotypes. Clonotypes were classified as expanded or contracted when called significant by both edgeR and NoisET, with noise models trained on biological replicates. edgeR calls used a false discovery rate-adjusted p below 0.01 and a log2 fold-change threshold of 1. As an exploratory analysis of dynamics, PCA with hierarchical clustering was applied to max-normalized trajectories of the 1000 most abundant clonotypes. Separately sequenced CD4+ and CD8+ repertoires were used to assign the CD4 or CD8 phenotype of responding clones. TCRdb trimmed public reads at Q25 via fastp, called clones via MiXCR and kept in-frame beta chains. Under each unique CDR3 protein, matching rows form one entry showing the most common genes and DNA. The V and J calls come from TCRdb's annotation, not from the publication. The sample has about 400,000 distinct CDR3 sequences on record, roughly 18% of them singletons. Of the sample, around a fifth is held by the ten largest clones.

This clonotype was found a few times. Its antigen is still unknown. No qualities accompany the bases; no much larger clone lies one base away. V trim: 4 bases; J trim: 7 bases; unmatched bases: 6. The CDR3 spans 13 residues, from the cysteine through the phenylalanine. The only DNA kept is the CDR3, 39 bases in frame from the first base. CDR1 and CDR2 are drawn from the germline V gene: SGHRS, YFSETQ. Results the study describes overall, beyond this receptor: Only a couple of mild cases were covered in the study, and larger cohorts including severe cases with pre-infection samples were considered necessary. Some responding clones were found in pre-infection memory, which suggests that pre-existing cross-reactive memory T cells took part in the SARS-CoV-2 response. Balanced CD4/CD8 phenotypes were observed for clones contracting from day 15 to 85, whereas a bias towards CD4+ was observed for a second wave of clones expanding from day 15 to 37. Whether the second-wave clones peaking on day 37 were SARS-CoV-2 specific was not confirmed. Contracting CD4+ clones appeared mostly in the CM and EM memory subsets, whereas CD8+ clones were enriched in EMRA.

This sequence was found in a man aged 18 to 35 who had mild COVID-19 (a few samples of this study predate the infection). The sample titles of this study are shuffled in the database, so cell type and time point are left out; the donor was told from shared clones. Sequenced sample: PBMCs or a T cell subset sorted from them (not recorded which). The chain uses TRBV5-1 and TRBJ2-7, with TRBD1 identical over 9 junction bases. The CDR3 sequence is CASSVQGAQEQYF. The bases are TGCGCCAGCAGCGTACAGGGGGCGCAGGAGCAGTACTTC.